A single sample is the source of the 22 T cell receptor beta chains below, sequenced in a study of PD-L1 blockade in urothelial cancer. This sample's time point: pretreatment peripheral blood. Here immunoSEQ multiplex PCR was the method, and the copy in TCRdb shows in-frame clones only, minus some. The data contain approximately 90,000 clones, 65% to 85% of them seen just once; the ten biggest clones take up about 2.1%. Sample: PBMCs, taken around atezolizumab (anti-PD-L1) treatment. The receptors originated from a man aged 55-75 years with urothelial cancer.

The J gene is TRBJ2-7, the V gene TRBV5-4; possibly TRBD1 for D (7 bases). The V and J ends lost 4 bases and 2 bases respectively, with 16 bases between them. The CDR3 sequence is 15 residues long. In germline, CDR1 is SGHNT, CDR2 YYREEE (reference sequence). CDR3 nucleotides: TGTGCCAGCAGCCTAGCGACAGGGTTCGCCTACGAGCAGTACTTC. Amino acids: CASSLATGFAYEQYF.

The rearrangement uses TRBV6-1 and TRBJ2-2; TRBD2 agrees at 9 bases. The J segment lost 5 bases and the V segment lost 7 bases, leaving 8 bases of the junction unmatched. The CDR3 totals 15 residues. Per the germline V gene, CDR1 is MNHNS and CDR2 is SASEGT. The CDR3 region is CASILAGQGTGELFF. CDR3 nucleotides: TGTGCCAGCATTCTAGCGGGGCAGGGGACCGGGGAGCTGTTTTTT.

The gene calls are TRBV2 and TRBJ2-7; 8 bases align to TRBD2. This CDR3 region has 14 residues. CDR1 SNHLY and CDR2 FYNNEI come from the germline V gene. Trimming took 10 bases from V and 3 from J; bases not matched to a gene: 11. CDR3 sequence: CAIKKTGTSYEQYF. CDR3 nucleotides: TGTGCCATCAAAAAGACCGGGACTAGCTACGAGCAGTACTTC.

This chain links TRBV2 with TRBJ2-3; a possible D gene is TRBD1 (5 bases). This CDR3 spans 15 amino acids. The V gene's germline CDR1 is SNHLY and CDR2 FYNNEI. V was trimmed by 5 bases and J by 6 bases, leaving 18 bases between them. The CDR3 coding sequence is TGTGCCAGCAGTCCTCTGGCAGGGATACGGGATACGCAGTATTTT. It codes for CASSPLAGIRDTQYF. Full variable domain (rest looked up from reference TRBV2 and TRBJ2-3): EPEVTQTPSHQVTQMGQEVILRCVPISNHLYFYWYRQILGQKVEFLVSFYNNEISEKSEIFDDQFSVERPDGSNFTLKIRSTKLEDSAMYFCASSPLAGIRDTQYFGPGTRLTVL.

This chain connects TRBV2 to TRBJ1-2; no clear D gene. The CDR3 totals 15 residues. Germline loops: CDR1 SNHLY, CDR2 FYNNEI. Trimming stripped 3 bases from V and 6 bases from J, with 17 bases between. CDR3 nucleotide sequence: TGTGCCAGCAGTGATCGGTTAGAGAGGGCAGATGGCTACACCTTC. This translates into CASSDRLERADGYTF.

This chain joins TRBV7-9 and TRBJ1-1; D gene unclear. CDR3 length: 14 amino acids. The V gene's germline CDR1 is SEHNR and CDR2 FQNEAQ (reference sequence). V was shortened by 0 bases and J by 1 base, with 6 bases between the two germline ends. CDR3 sequence: CASSLASGNTEAFF. The CDR3 DNA reads TGTGCCAGCAGCTTAGCATCGGGGAACACTGAAGCTTTCTTT. Full variable domain (missing parts from reference TRBV7-9 and TRBJ1-1): DTGVSQNPRHKITKRGQNVTFRCDPISEHNRLYWYRQTLGQGPEFLTYFQNEAQLEKSRLLSDRFSAERPKGSFSTLEIQRTEQGDSAMYLCASSLASGNTEAFFGQGTRLTVV.

The V gene is TRBV5-1, the J gene TRBJ1-2; 9 bases fit TRBD1. Per the germline V gene, CDR1 is SGHRS and CDR2 is YFSETQ. This CDR3 is built from 12 residues. J was trimmed by 7 bases and V by 8 bases; bases with no gene match: 6. The CDR3: CASSPGQGGYTF. CDR3 coding DNA: TGCGCCAGTTCCCCGGGACAGGGTGGCTACACCTTC.

The genes are TRBV29-1 and TRBJ1-2, with no clear D. CDR3 size: 12 residues. Germline V lookup: CDR1 SQVTM, CDR2 ANQGSEA. Trimming cost V 7 bases and J 4 bases, with 13 bases left between them. The CDR3 spells CSAGSQSYGYTF. For the CDR3, the DNA is TGCAGCGCTGGCTCACAAAGCTATGGCTACACCTTC.

The chain's CDR3 is CASSPQTLRGGTRTQYF. Here the CDR3 DNA reads TGTGCCAGCAGCCCCCAGACACTGCGGGGGGGCACCCGTACGCAGTATTTT. The chain employs TRBV5-4 and TRBJ2-3; 9 bases are shared with TRBD2. The CDR3 length is 17 residues. Germline lookup yields CDR1 SGHNT and CDR2 YYREEE (reference sequence). The ends lost 4 bases at V and 8 bases at J; junction bases unmatched: 17.

This clone was observed a single time. V is TRBV5-6 and J is TRBJ2-7; D ambiguous. The V gene's germline CDR1 is SGHDT and CDR2 YYEEEE. The CDR3 sequence is 12 residues long. Trimming removed 4 bases at V and 3 bases at J, with 8 bases between. Here the CDR3 reads CASSRNFYEQYF. The DNA for the CDR3 is TGTGCCAGCAGCCGTAACTTCTACGAGCAGTACTTC.

This clone was found once. The chain is built from TRBV18 and TRBJ1-1, with 7 bases matching TRBD1. From germline, CDR1 is KGHSH and CDR2 LQKENI. V shed 3 bases and J 4 bases; nucleotides not matched to a gene: 5. CDR3 length: 14 residues. The CDR3 coding sequence is TGTGCCAGCTCACCCAACAGGGGATCCACTGAAGCTTTCTTT. Protein product: CASSPNRGSTEAFF.

V usage is TRBV11-2 and J usage is TRBJ2-2; no firm D call. The CDR3 totals 14 residues. V was cut by 1 base and J by 6 bases, with 9 bases left in between. Germline-derived CDR1 and CDR2 are SGHAT and FQNNGV. CDR3 in DNA: TGTGCCAGCAGCTTAGCGAGGATCTCCGGGGAGCTGTTTTTT. As protein: CASSLARISGELFF.

The count of this clone is one. The rearrangement uses TRBV27 and TRBJ1-1, with TRBD1 as a possible D gene (5 bases). The CDR3 totals 14 residues. The germline V gene has CDR1 MNHEY and CDR2 SMNVEV (reference sequence). The ends were cut back, 6 bases at V and 2 bases at J, with 13 bases in the middle. The CDR3, as DNA: TGTGCCAGCAGCCTTGGGGCAGGAAACACTGAAGCTTTCTTT. Encoded protein: CASSLGAGNTEAFF.

The chain recombines TRBV30 with TRBJ2-1, with 12 bases aligning to TRBD2. The CDR3 spans 18 residues. Germline assignment: CDR1 GTSNPN and CDR2 SVGIG (reference sequence). The J segment lost 5 bases and the V segment lost 8 bases, leaving 19 bases of the junction unmatched. The CDR3 DNA sequence: TGTGCCCTAGGGGACAGACTCCTTCTAGCGGGGGGGCACAATGAGCAGTTCTTC. It is translated as CALGDRLLLAGGHNEQFF.

The sample holds a few counts of this clone. CDR3 bases: TGCGCCAGCAGCCAGAACAGGGGCTCTGGGGCCAACGTCCTGACTTTC. As protein: CASSQNRGSGANVLTF. The J gene is TRBJ2-6, the V gene TRBV4-3, with 7 bases aligning to TRBD1. Per germline, CDR1 LGHNA and CDR2 YSLEER. Losses at the gene ends were 3 bases for V and 0 bases for J; bases not matched to a gene: 2. The CDR3 runs 16 residues.

V gene TRBV7-2 combines with J gene TRBJ1-2; 7 nucleotides agree with TRBD1. Germline V CDR1 and CDR2: SGHTA, FQGNSA. V was clipped by 5 bases and J by 4 bases; unmatched bases: 4. There are 13 residues in the CDR3. CDR3 in DNA: TGTGCCAGCAGCCTGGGACAGACCTATGGCTACACCTTC. Translating gives CASSLGQTYGYTF.

This chain joins TRBV7-2 and TRBJ1-4, with 8 bases matching TRBD1. This CDR3 is built from 15 residues. Per the germline V gene, CDR1 is SGHTA and CDR2 is FQGNSA. Trimming cost V 6 bases and J 2 bases; bases outside gene matches: 5. The CDR3 loop reads CASRARGPTNEKLFF. CDR3 DNA sequence: TGTGCCAGCAGAGCCAGGGGGCCCACTAATGAAAAACTGTTTTTT.

The chain is built from TRBV4-2 and TRBJ2-3; possible D gene TRBD2, 6 bases. Germline V gene data show CDR1 as LGHNA and CDR2 as YNFKEQ. Trimming took off 4 bases at V and 5 bases at J, with 19 bases between the two ends. The CDR3 runs to 16 residues. The CDR3 DNA reads as TGTGCCAGCAGCCTCATATCAGGGACTTCTGAAGATACGCAGTATTTT. The encoded protein is CASSLISGTSEDTQYF.

This sequence joins TRBV5-1 and TRBJ1-3, with D hard to call. Germline CDR1 reads SGHRS; CDR2 reads YFSETQ. CDR3 length equals 16 residues. V lost 4 bases, J lost 0 bases, and 14 bases lay in between. The CDR3 is CASSHGELLSGNTIYF. Written as DNA, the CDR3 is TGCGCCAGCAGCCATGGGGAGCTCCTCTCTGGAAACACCATATATTTT.

In nucleotides, the CDR3 is TGTGCCCTAGTATGGAACACTGAAGCTTTCTTT. Translating gives CALVWNTEAFF. V and J are TRBV28 and TRBJ1-1; no firm D call. Germline CDR1 is MDHEN and CDR2 is SYDVKM. Trimming cost V 11 bases and J 1 base, with 8 bases left between them. There are 11 residues in the CDR3.

The genes are TRBV2 and TRBJ2-1; TRBD1 agrees at 7 bases. Trimming took 4 bases from V and 9 from J; bases not matched to a gene: 3. Per the germline V gene, CDR1 is SNHLY and CDR2 is FYNNEI. The CDR3 is 12 residues long. This CDR3 is CASSGQGGEQFF. The CDR3 DNA sequence: TGTGCCAGCAGTGGACAGGGTGGTGAGCAGTTCTTC.

The chain recombines TRBV10-3 with TRBJ2-3; weak D call: TRBD1 (5 bases). In germline, CDR1 is ENHRY, CDR2 SYGVKD. The V gene lost 11 bases and the J gene lost 4 bases, with 13 bases spanning the gap. CDR3 size: 12 residues. The chain's CDR3 is CASQGTADTQYF. The CDR3 region has the DNA TGTGCCTCCCAGGGTACGGCAGATACGCAGTATTTT.